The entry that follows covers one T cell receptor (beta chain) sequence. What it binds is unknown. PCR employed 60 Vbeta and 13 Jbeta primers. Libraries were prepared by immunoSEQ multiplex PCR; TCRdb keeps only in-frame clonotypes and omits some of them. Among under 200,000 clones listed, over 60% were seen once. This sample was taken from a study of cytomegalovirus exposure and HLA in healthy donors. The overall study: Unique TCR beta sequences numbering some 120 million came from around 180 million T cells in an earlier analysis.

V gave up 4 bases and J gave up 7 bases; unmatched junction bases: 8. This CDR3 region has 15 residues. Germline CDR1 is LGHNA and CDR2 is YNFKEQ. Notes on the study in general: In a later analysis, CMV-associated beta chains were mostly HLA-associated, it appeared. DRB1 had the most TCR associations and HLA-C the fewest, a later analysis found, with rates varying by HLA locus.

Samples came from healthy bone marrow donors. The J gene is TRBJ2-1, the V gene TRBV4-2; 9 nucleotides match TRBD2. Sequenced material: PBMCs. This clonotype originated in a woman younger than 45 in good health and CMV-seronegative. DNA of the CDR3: TGTGCCAGCAGCCCCTTAGCGGGAGCCCTAAATGAGCAGTTCTTC. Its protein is CASSPLAGALNEQFF.